This T cell receptor beta chain was captured in a study of cytomegalovirus exposure and HLA in healthy donors. Whole-study findings and limits: Donors were assumed by presence/absence analyses to have roughly uniform sequencing depth.

The CDR3 has 15 residues. V was clipped by 2 bases and J by 4 bases; unmatched bases: 3. The germline V gene encodes CDR1 MDHEN and CDR2 SYDVKM. The PCR made use of 60 Vbeta and 13 Jbeta primers. Measured with immunoSEQ multiplex PCR; TCRdb has only the in-frame clones, and not every one. The profile shows roughly 44,000 clones, about 84% of them singletons. Note on this clone: The antigen is not known.

The sequence was obtained from a man over 45 in good health and CMV-seronegative. The specimen sequenced was PBMCs. The chain joins TRBV28 to TRBJ2-3, with TRBD2 identical over 10 bases. CDR3 bases: TGTGCCAGCAGTTTACTAGCGGGAGTTTCAGATACGCAGTATTTT. Protein: CASSLLAGVSDTQYF.